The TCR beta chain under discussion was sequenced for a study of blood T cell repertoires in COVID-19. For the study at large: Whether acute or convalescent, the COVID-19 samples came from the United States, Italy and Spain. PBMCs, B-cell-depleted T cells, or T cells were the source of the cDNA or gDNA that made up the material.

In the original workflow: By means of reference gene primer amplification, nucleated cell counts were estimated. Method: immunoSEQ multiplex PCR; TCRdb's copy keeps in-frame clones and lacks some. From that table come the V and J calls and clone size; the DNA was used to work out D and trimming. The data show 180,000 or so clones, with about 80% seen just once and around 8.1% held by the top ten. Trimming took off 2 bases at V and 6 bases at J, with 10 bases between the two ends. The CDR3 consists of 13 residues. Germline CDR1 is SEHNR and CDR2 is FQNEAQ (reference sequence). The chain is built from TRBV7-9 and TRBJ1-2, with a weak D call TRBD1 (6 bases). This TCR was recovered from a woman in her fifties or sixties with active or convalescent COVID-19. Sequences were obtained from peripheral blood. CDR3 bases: TGTGCCAGCAGCTTAAAGGCAGGGGATGGCTACACCTTC. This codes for CASSLKAGDGYTF.